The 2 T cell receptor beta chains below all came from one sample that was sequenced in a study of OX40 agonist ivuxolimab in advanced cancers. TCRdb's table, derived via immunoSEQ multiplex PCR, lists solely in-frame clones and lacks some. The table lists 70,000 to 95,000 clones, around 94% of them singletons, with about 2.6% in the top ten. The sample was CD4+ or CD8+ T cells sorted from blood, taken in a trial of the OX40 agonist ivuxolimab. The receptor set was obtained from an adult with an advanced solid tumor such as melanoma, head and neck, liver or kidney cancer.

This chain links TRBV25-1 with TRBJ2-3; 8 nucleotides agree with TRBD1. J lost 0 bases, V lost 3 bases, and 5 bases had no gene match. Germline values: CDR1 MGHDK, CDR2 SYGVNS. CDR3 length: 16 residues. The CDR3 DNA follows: TGTGCCAGCAGTGATACGGACAGGGCGAGCACAGATACGCAGTATTTT. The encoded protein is CASSDTDRASTDTQYF.

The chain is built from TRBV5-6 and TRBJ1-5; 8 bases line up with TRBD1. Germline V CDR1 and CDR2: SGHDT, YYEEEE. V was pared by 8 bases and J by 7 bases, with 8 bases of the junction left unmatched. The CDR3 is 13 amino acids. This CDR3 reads CASSRGTGQPQHF. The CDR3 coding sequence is TGTGCCAGTTCCAGGGGGACAGGCCAGCCCCAGCATTTT.